Reported below is one T cell receptor beta chain. This CDR3 comprises 14 residues. In germline, CDR1 is LGHNA, CDR2 YNFKEQ. V shed 3 bases, J shed 7 bases, and the junction held 5 bases outside the gene matches. These data come from a study of radiotherapy plus CTLA-4 blockade in lung cancer. Assay: immunoSEQ multiplex PCR; the TCRdb copy retains only in-frame clones and omits some. Of tens of thousands of clones in the sample, under 85% were seen once. This rearrangement joins TRBV4-2 to TRBJ1-5, with 8 bases aligning to TRBD1. The receptor's source is a human donor with non-small cell lung cancer whose response to radiotherapy plus ipilimumab could not be evaluated. The material sequenced was peripheral blood, taken from a patient treated with radiotherapy plus ipilimumab. CDR3 region: CASSQTGAGQPQHF. The CDR3 region has the DNA TGTGCCAGCAGCCAGACAGGGGCAGGGCAGCCCCAGCATTTT.